Included here is one T cell receptor beta chain sequence, with context. Which antigen it targets is not known. There are no base qualities to consult, and no much larger clone falls within one base. The CDR3 goes from the cysteine to the phenylalanine over 13 residues. Only the CDR3 DNA is retained, 39 bases long and in frame from the first base. The germline V gene (reference sequence) sets CDR1 to PRHDT and CDR2 to FYEKMQ. V was cut back by 1 base and J by 3 bases, leaving a gap of 7 bases between them. One collaborating source in Seattle enrolled patients while the patients were actively infected and followed the patients over time throughout the course of disease. Whole blood was collected in K2EDTA tubes by collaborating institutions according to the institutions' own protocols. For TCRbeta analysis, collaborators shipped samples as frozen whole blood, isolated PBMCs, or DNA extracted from either of those sample types.

TCRbeta CDR3 regions were amplified from genomic DNA by means of the immunoSEQ Assay, a bias-controlled multiplex PCR. The paper's data handling went like this. The number of nucleated cells in each sample was estimated from the amplification of reference gene primers within the assay. Sequence reads were collapsed and filtered to measure the absolute abundance of every unique TCRbeta CDR3 rearrangement. For each sample, productive Simpson clonality was calculated as the square root of Simpson's diversity index across productive rearrangements. Imported from immuneACCESS, the table was reduced by TCRdb to in-frame sequences with V and J called. These copies leave out some clones; in studies compared against another copy, an unresolved V gene accounts for under half, and the cause of the remainder is not known. V and J calls and clone size are those listed in that table; D and trimming were worked out from the DNA. A total of 90,000 or so clones appear in this sample, 90% of them only once. The top ten hold about 6.7% of the sample.

The sample comes from a study of blood T cell repertoires in COVID-19 (dated by TCRdb to the early 2020s). Study-wide context: Samples covering the acute and convalescent phases of COVID-19 were provided by collaborators in the United States, Italy and Spain. Deeply sampled blood TCRbeta repertoires from subjects exposed to, actively infected with, or recovered from COVID-19 were included in the dataset. The repertoires were released in a freely available public database intended as a resource for research on the immune response to SARS-CoV-2. Samples were obtained from the ongoing ImmuneRACE study (first 160 participants) and from over 1,000 subjects provided by 6 global collaborators. Where available, HLA class I and class II types were obtained from metadata supplied by the sample provider rather than from assay-based typing. The sample metadata nearly always contained a de-identified subject ID, COVID-19 status, age in years and sex. The prospective study material was composed of cDNA or gDNA derived from T cells, B-cell-depleted T cells, or PBMCs.

The paper's findings and limits, for the study overall: The quantity of clinical and demographic metadata differed by source and by participant and was supplied without curation.

Sequencing used peripheral blood. The chain employs TRBV13 and TRBJ2-7; no D segment can be confidently identified. The clonotype comes from a young man with COVID-19, enrolled during active disease. The nucleotide sequence is given as TGTGCCAGCAGCTTAGAAGCGAGCTACGAGCAGTACTTC. Translated, it gives CASSLEASYEQYF.